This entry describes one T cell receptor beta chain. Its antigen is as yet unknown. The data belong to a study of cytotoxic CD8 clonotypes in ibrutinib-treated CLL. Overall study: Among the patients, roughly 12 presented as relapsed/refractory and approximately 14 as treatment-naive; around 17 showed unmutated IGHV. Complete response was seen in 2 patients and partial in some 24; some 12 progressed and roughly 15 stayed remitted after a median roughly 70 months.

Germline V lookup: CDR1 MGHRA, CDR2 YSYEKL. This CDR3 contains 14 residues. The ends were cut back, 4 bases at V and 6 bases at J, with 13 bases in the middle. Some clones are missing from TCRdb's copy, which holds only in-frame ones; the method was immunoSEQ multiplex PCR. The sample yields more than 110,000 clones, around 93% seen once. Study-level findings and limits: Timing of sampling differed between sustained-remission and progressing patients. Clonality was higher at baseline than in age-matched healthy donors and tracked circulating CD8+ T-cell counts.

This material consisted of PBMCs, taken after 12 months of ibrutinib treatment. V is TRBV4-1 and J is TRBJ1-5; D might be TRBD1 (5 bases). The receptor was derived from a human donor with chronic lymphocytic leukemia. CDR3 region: CASSREQEGQPQHF. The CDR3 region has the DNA TGCGCCAGCAGCCGGGAACAGGAGGGTCAGCCCCAGCATTTT.